The rows below give T cell receptor beta chains drawn from one sample of a study of shared clonotypes between healthy human individuals. Data came from immunoSEQ multiplex PCR; TCRdb stores just in-frame clones and leaves some out. The sample has some 1 million clones; roughly 80% are singletons. Sequenced sample: memory CD4+ T cells sorted from blood. The receptors derive from a man between 18 and 35 years old in good health. CDR3s include the opening cysteine and the closing phenylalanine or tryptophan. D genes are given only for firm matches. Clone sizes are given selectively: once, few, many, or a class where the clone is expanded.

>TRBJ2-5|.|.|TRBV30
TGTGCCTGGAGTGTTAGTGCGGGAGAGACCCAGTACTTC
CAWSVSAGETQYF
>TRBJ1-5|.|.|TRBV6-1
TGTGCCAGCAGCCCTATCGGAAGCAATCAGCCCCAGCATTTT
CASSPIGSNQPQHF
>TRBJ1-2|TRBD1|.|TRBV30
TGTGCCCGGATGGACAGGGGAAGCTACACCTTC
CARMDRGSYTF
>TRBJ2-7|.|.|TRBV9
TGTGCCAGCAGCGTAAAGAGCGGGTCCTTCTACGAGCAGTACTTC
CASSVKSGSFYEQYF
>TRBJ1-6|.|.|TRBV5-6
TGTGCCAGCAGCTTGGAGTTGAGGGGGGCCTACGGTTCACCCCTCCACTTT
CASSLELRGAYGSPLHF
>TRBJ2-7|.|.|TRBV6-1
TGTGCCAGCAGTGAAAATCCCAGGGGCCCCTACGAGCAGTACTTC
CASSENPRGPYEQYF
>TRBJ2-1|.|few|TRBV7-9
TGTGCCAGCAGCCTGGGCCAGGGCCTAAGCTCCTACAATGAGCAGTTCTTC
CASSLGQGLSSYNEQFF
>TRBJ1-1|TRBD1|.|TRBV11-2
TGTGCCAGCAGCCTGAGGGAGACAGGGACCACTGAAGCTTTCTTT
CASSLRETGTTEAFF
>TRBJ2-7|.|.|TRBV7-2
TGTGCCAGCAGCTTCTCATCCTACGAGCAGTACTTC
CASSFSSYEQYF
>TRBJ2-7|.|.|TRBV2
TGTGCCAGCAGTGGGCGGGGGCGCGAGCAGTACTTC
CASSGRGREQYF
>TRBJ1-5|.|.|TRBV10-3
TGTGCCATCAGTGAGTCGGGCGGCGGGGAGCCCCAGCATTTT
CAISESGGGEPQHF
>TRBJ2-6|TRBD2|.|TRBV4-2
TGTGCCAGCAGCCAAGCGGGGGGTTCTGGGGCCAACGTCCTGACTTTC
CASSQAGGSGANVLTF
>TRBJ2-3|.|.|TRBV9
TGTGCCAGCAGCGTGGGAAGGGATTCAGATACGCAGTATTTT
CASSVGRDSDTQYF
>TRBJ2-1|.|.|TRBV11-1
TGTGCCAGCAGCCGATCCGGGCCCTACAATGAGCAGTTCTTC
CASSRSGPYNEQFF
>TRBJ2-6|TRBD1|once|TRBV18
TGTGCCAGCTCACCCCCGGGACAGGGCCTCTCTGGGGCCAACGTCCTGACTTTC
CASSPPGQGLSGANVLTF
>TRBJ1-1|.|few|TRBV29-1
TGCAGCGTTCAGGGTTCTTACACTGAAGCTTTCTTT
CSVQGSYTEAFF
>TRBJ1-2|.|.|TRBV4-1
TGCGCCAGCAGCCTCTGGGGAGATGGCTACACCTTC
CASSLWGDGYTF
>TRBJ2-3|.|once|TRBV5-1
TGCGCCAGCAGGGAAGGGGGTGCAGATACGCAGTATTTT
CASREGGADTQYF
>TRBJ1-5|TRBD1|.|TRBV19
TGTGCCAGTAGGCTAACCGACAGGGGAAGCAATCAGCCCCAGCATTTT
CASRLTDRGSNQPQHF
>TRBJ1-4|.|.|TRBV6-6
TGTGCCAGCAGTCAGAGGTTGACGGGTGCTGGCGAAAAACTGTTTTTT
CASSQRLTGAGEKLFF
>TRBJ1-4|.|few|TRBV5-1
TGCGCCAGCAGCTTGTGGGCAGGAACTAATGAAAAACTGTTTTTT
CASSLWAGTNEKLFF
>TRBJ2-3|.|.|TRBV10-2
TGCGCCAGCAGTGGCCCTAGCACAGATACGCAGTATTTT
CASSGPSTDTQYF
>TRBJ2-5|TRBD2|.|TRBV10-3
TGTGCCATCAGTGCGCTAGCGGGAGGTCCTAAGGAGACCCAGTACTTC
CAISALAGGPKETQYF
>TRBJ1-2|.|.|TRBV10-3
TGTGCCATCAGTGAGACAGGATTCTATGGCTACACCTTC
CAISETGFYGYTF
>TRBJ2-2|.|once|TRBV7-3
TGTGCCAGCAGCTTAACGAGACGGGGCTCGGCCACCGGGGAGCTGTTTTTT
CASSLTRRGSATGELFF
>TRBJ1-5|.|many|TRBV19
TGTGCCAGTAGGAAGGCCCTTAATCAGCCCCAGCATTTT
CASRKALNQPQHF
>TRBJ2-5|.|.|TRBV19
TGTGCCAGTAGTATTTTTGGACAGCGGCCGGAGACCCAGTACTTC
CASSIFGQRPETQYF
>TRBJ1-5|.|.|TRBV5-1
TGCGCCAGCAGCTTGGGGGGACCCAATCAGCCCCAGCATTTT
CASSLGGPNQPQHF
>TRBJ2-1|.|once|TRBV7-9
TGTGCCAGCAGCTTCGGGCAGTCCTACAATGAGCAGTTCTTC
CASSFGQSYNEQFF
>TRBJ2-7|TRBD1|once|TRBV4-2
TGTGCCAGCAGCCAAGAGGGGGGGACAGGGGCTAACTACGAGCAGTACTTC
CASSQEGGTGANYEQYF
>TRBJ2-3|TRBD2|.|TRBV7-2
TGTGCCAGCAGCCCCCGACTAGCGGGAGGGGGCACAGATACGCAGTATTTT
CASSPRLAGGGTDTQYF
>TRBJ2-1|TRBD1|.|TRBV18
TGTGCCAGCTCCCTCGGGACAGGGAGGCTCAATGAGCAGTTCTTC
CASSLGTGRLNEQFF
>TRBJ1-2|.|.|TRBV30
TGTGCCTGGAGTGTCAACAGCTATGGCTACACCTTC
CAWSVNSYGYTF
>TRBJ1-1|.|.|TRBV25-1
TGTGCCAGCAGTGAAGGACATCGAGCTTTCTTT
CASSEGHRAFF
>TRBJ2-7|TRBD1|.|TRBV5-1
TGCGCCAGCAGCGGGACAGGGGCGCTGTACGAGCAGTACTTC
CASSGTGALYEQYF
>TRBJ2-1|TRBD2|.|TRBV6-1
TGTGCCAGCACCATAGCGGGAGTGGGCCCCAATGAGCAGTTCTTC
CASTIAGVGPNEQFF
>TRBJ2-1|.|.|TRBV25-1
TGTGCCAGCAGTGAACCCCTCGTCAATGAGCAGTTCTTC
CASSEPLVNEQFF
>TRBJ1-3|.|.|TRBV28
TGTGCCAGCAGTTCCCATGACGGAAACACCATATATTTT
CASSSHDGNTIYF
>TRBJ1-3|.|.|TRBV4-2
TGTGCCAGCAGCCAAGATCCCGGGGGAGGGAGCTCTGGAAACACCATATATTTT
CASSQDPGGGSSGNTIYF
>TRBJ1-1|.|.|TRBV6-5
TGTGCCAGCAGTCCTAGGGTAAACACTGAAGCTTTCTTT
CASSPRVNTEAFF
>TRBJ1-1|.|.|TRBV29-1
TGCAGCGCCAGGAACACTGAAGCTTTCTTT
CSARNTEAFF
>TRBJ1-2|.|.|TRBV18
TGTGCCAGCTCACCATCCCGTCCCGGCTATGGCTACACCTTC
CASSPSRPGYGYTF
>TRBJ1-6|.|.|TRBV28
TGTGCCAGCAGTTCGGCCACGGGGGGCAGGAGTTCACCCCTCCACTTT
CASSSATGGRSSPLHF
>TRBJ2-3|.|once|TRBV5-1
TGCGCCAGCAGCCATCCGGGACTGGAGACAGATACGCAGTATTTT
CASSHPGLETDTQYF
>TRBJ1-1|.|.|TRBV19
TGTGCCAGTAGTACCACAGGGGAAGCTTTCTTT
CASSTTGEAFF
>TRBJ2-5|.|.|TRBV6-1
TGTGCCAGCAGTGGCTGGAGGGGAGAGACCCAGTACTTC
CASSGWRGETQYF
>TRBJ1-2|.|.|TRBV10-3
TGTGCCATCAGTGAGCACCCGGGACCTACTGGCTACACCTTC
CAISEHPGPTGYTF
>TRBJ2-7|.|once|TRBV7-2
TGTGCCAGCAGCCCAGCCGGGGGCGACTACTACGAGCAGTACTTC
CASSPAGGDYYEQYF
>TRBJ1-1|.|.|TRBV29-1
TGCAGCGTTGCCCCGGTACACAAGAACACTGAAGCTTTCTTT
CSVAPVHKNTEAFF
>TRBJ1-5|TRBD1|.|TRBV6-1
TGTGCCAGCAGCTTGACAGGGGGCCATCAGCCCCAGCATTTT
CASSLTGGHQPQHF
>TRBJ1-6|.|few|TRBV6-5
TGTGCCAGCAGTTACTCGAGAGGGGATAATTCACCCCTCCACTTT
CASSYSRGDNSPLHF
>TRBJ2-2|TRBD2|once|TRBV18
TGTGCCAGCACTTTAGCGGGAGCGAACACCGGGGAGCTGTTTTTT
CASTLAGANTGELFF
>TRBJ2-3|.|.|TRBV27
TGTGCCAGCAGTTCCCGGACAGGCACAGATACGCAGTATTTT
CASSSRTGTDTQYF
>TRBJ2-7|.|.|TRBV6-5
TGTGCCAGCAGAGCCCGGGGGGACAAGGGCTACGAGCAGTACTTC
CASRARGDKGYEQYF
>TRBJ2-5|.|.|TRBV11-2
TGTGCCAGCAGCTTCACAGGGCAAGAGACCCAGTACTTC
CASSFTGQETQYF
>TRBJ2-7|TRBD1|.|TRBV6-5
TGTGCCAGCAGGGAGACAGGGGGCGAGACCTACGAGCAGTACTTC
CASRETGGETYEQYF
>TRBJ1-5|TRBD1|.|TRBV29-1
TGCAGCGTGCGGACAGGGGGCGGCAATCAGCCCCAGCATTTT
CSVRTGGGNQPQHF
>TRBJ2-3|.|once|TRBV20-1
TGCAGTGTTAATCCGGTCGTTACGCAGTATTTT
CSVNPVVTQYF
>TRBJ2-3|TRBD2|many|TRBV6-4
TGTGCCAGCAGTGACTCTAGCGGGGGGGCCGATACGCAGTATTTT
CASSDSSGGADTQYF